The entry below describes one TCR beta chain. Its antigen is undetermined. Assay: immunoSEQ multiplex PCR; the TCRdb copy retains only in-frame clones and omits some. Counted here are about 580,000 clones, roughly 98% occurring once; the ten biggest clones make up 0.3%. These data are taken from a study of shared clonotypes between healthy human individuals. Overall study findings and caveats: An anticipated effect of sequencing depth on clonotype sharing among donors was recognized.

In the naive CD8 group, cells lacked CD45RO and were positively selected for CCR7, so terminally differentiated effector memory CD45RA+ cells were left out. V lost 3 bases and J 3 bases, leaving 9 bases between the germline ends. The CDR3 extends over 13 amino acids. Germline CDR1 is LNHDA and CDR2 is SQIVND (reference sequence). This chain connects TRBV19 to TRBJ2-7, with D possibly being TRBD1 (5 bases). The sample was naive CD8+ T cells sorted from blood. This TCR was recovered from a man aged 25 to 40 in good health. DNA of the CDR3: TGTGCCAGTAGTATGAGGCAGGGCTACGAGCAGTACTTC. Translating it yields CASSMRQGYEQYF.